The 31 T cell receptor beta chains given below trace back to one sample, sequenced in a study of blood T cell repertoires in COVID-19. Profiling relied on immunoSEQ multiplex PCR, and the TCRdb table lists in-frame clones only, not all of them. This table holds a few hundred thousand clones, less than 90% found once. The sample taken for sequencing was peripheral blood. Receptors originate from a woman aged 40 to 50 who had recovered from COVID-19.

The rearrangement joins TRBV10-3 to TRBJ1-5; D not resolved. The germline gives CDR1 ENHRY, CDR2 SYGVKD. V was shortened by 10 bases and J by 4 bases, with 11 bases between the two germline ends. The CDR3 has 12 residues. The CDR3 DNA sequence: TGTGCCACCCAAGCCCTTAATCAGCCCCAGCATTTT. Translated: CATQALNQPQHF.

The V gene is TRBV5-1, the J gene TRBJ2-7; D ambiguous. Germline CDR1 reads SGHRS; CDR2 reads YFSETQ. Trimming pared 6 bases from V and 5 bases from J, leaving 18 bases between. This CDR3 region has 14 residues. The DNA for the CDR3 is TGCGCCAGCACCGCCTCCCTTTTTACTCACGAGCAGTACTTC. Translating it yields CASTASLFTHEQYF.

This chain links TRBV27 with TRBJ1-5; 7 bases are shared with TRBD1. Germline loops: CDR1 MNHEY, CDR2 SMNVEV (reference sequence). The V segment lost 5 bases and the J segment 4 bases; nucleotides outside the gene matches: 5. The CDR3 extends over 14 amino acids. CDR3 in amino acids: CASSPGTENQPQHF. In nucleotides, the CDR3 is TGTGCCAGCAGTCCCGGGACAGAAAATCAGCCCCAGCATTTT.

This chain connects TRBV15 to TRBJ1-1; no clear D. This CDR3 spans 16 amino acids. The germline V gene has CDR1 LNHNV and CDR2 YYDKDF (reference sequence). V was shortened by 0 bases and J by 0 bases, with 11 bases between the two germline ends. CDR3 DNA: TGTGCCACCAGCAGAGATCGCTGGAGCATGAACACTGAAGCTTTCTTT. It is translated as CATSRDRWSMNTEAFF.

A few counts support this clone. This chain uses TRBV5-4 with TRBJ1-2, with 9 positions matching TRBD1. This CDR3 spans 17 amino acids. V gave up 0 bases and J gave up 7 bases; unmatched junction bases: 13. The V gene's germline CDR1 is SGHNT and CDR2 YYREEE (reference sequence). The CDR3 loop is CASSLGKTGGAYSGYTF. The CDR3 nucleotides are TGTGCCAGCAGCTTGGGGAAAACAGGGGGCGCGTATTCTGGCTACACCTTC.

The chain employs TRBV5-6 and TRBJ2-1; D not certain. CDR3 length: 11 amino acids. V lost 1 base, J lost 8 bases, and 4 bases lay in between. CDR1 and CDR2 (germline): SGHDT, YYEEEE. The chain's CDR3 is CASSLTYEQFF. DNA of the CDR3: TGTGCCAGCAGCTTGACTTATGAGCAGTTCTTC.

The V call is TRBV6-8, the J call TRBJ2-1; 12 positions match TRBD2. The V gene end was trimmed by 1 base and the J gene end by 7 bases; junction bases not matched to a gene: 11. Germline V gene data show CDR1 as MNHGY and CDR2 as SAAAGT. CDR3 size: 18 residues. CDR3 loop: CASSYWETSGGTGNEQFF. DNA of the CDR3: TGTGCCAGCAGTTACTGGGAGACTAGCGGGGGCACTGGGAATGAGCAGTTCTTC.

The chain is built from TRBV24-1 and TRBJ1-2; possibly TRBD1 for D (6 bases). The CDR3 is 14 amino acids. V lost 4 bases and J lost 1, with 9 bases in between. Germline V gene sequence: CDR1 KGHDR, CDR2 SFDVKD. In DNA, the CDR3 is TGTGCCACCAGTGACCTGGACAGTAACTATGGCTACACCTTC. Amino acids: CATSDLDSNYGYTF.

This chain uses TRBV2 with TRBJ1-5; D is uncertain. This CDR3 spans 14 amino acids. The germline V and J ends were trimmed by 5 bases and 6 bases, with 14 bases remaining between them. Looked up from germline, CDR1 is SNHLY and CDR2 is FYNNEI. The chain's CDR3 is CASSPLGVGQPQHF. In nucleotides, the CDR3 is TGTGCCAGCAGTCCACTCGGGGTAGGTCAGCCCCAGCATTTT.

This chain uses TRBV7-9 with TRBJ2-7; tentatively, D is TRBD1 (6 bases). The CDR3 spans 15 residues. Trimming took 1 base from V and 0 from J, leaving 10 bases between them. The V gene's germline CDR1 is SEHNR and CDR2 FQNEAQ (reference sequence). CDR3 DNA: TGTGCCAGCAGCTTAGGGGGCAGGGGCTCCTACGAGCAGTACTTC. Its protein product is CASSLGGRGSYEQYF.

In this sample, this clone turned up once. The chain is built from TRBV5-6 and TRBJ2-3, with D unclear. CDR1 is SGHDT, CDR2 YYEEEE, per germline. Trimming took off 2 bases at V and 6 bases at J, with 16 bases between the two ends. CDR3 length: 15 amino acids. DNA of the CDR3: TGTGCCAGCAGCTTTGGCCTTCTGACTTCGGATACGCAGTATTTT. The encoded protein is CASSFGLLTSDTQYF.

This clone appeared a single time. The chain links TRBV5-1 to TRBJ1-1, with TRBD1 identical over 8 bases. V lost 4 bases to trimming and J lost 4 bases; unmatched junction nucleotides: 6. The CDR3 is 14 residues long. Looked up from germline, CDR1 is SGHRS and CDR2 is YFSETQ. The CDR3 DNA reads TGCGCCAGCAGCCAGGACAGGGCAGGCACTGAAGCTTTCTTT. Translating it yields CASSQDRAGTEAFF. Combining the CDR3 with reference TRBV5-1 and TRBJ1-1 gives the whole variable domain KAGVTQTPRYLIKTRGQQVTLSCSPISGHRSVSWYQQTPGQGLQFLFEYFSETQRNKGNFPGRFSGRQFSNSRSEMNVSTLELGDSALYLCASSQDRAGTEAFFGQGTRLTVV.

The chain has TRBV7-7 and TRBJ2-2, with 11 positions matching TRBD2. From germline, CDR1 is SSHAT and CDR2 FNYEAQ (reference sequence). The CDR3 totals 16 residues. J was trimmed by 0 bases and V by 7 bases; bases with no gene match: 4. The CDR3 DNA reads TGTGCCAGCACCGTTAGCGGGGGGGCGAACACCGGGGAGCTGTTTTTT. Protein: CASTVSGGANTGELFF.

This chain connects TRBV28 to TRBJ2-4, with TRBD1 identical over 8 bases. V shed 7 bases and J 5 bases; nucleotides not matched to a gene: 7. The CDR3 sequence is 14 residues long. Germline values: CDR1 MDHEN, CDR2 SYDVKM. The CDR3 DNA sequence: TGTGCCAGCAATCATCAGGGGGCCCAAAACATTCAGTACTTC. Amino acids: CASNHQGAQNIQYF.

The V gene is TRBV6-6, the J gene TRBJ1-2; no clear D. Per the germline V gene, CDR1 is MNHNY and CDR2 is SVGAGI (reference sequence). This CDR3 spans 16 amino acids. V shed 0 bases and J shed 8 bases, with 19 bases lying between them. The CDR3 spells CASSYSSGLNRRGYTF. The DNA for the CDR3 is TGTGCCAGCAGTTACTCGAGCGGATTGAACAGAAGAGGCTACACCTTC.

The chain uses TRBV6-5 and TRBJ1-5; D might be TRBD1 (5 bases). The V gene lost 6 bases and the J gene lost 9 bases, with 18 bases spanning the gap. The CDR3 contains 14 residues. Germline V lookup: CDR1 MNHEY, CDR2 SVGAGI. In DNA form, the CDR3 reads TGTGCCAGCAGCCGTTCGGTAGGGGCGAGGCCCCAGCATTTT. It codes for CASSRSVGARPQHF.

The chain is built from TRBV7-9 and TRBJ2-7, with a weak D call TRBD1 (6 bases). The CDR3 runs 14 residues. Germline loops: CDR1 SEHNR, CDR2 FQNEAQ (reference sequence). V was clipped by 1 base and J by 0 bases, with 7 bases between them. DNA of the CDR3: TGTGCCAGCAGCTTAGGACAGGACTCCTACGAGCAGTACTTC. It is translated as CASSLGQDSYEQYF.

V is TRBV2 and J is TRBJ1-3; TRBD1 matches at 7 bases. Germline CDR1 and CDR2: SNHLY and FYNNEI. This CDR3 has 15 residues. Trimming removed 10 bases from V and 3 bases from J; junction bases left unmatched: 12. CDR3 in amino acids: CANLRNGQDGNTIYF. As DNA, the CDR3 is TGTGCCAACCTTAGGAACGGACAGGATGGAAACACCATATATTTT.

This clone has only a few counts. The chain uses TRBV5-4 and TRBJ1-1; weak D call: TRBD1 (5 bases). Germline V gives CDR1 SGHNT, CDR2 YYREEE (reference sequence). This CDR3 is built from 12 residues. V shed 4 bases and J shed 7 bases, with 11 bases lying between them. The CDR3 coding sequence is TGTGCCAGCAGCCAGGACATTCATGAAGCTTTCTTT. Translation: CASSQDIHEAFF.

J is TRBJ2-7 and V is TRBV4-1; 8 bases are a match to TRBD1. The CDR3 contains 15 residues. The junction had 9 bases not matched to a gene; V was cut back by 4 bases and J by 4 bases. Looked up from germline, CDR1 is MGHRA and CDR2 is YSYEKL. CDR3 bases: TGCGCCAGCAGCCCCAGGACAGGGTCTTTTTACGAGCAGTACTTC. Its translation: CASSPRTGSFYEQYF.

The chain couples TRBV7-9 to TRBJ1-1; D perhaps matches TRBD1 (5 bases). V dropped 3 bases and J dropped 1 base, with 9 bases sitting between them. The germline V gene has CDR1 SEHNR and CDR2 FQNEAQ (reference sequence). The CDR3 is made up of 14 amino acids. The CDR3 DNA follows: TGTGCCAGCAGCTTGGGACTGTGGAACACTGAAGCTTTCTTT. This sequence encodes CASSLGLWNTEAFF.

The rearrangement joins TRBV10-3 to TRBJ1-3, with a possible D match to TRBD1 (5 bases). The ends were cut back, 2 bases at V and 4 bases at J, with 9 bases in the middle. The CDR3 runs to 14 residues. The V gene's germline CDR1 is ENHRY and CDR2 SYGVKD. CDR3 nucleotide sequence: TGTGCCATCAGTGAGGGAGGGGTCGGAAACACCATATATTTT. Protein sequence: CAISEGGVGNTIYF.

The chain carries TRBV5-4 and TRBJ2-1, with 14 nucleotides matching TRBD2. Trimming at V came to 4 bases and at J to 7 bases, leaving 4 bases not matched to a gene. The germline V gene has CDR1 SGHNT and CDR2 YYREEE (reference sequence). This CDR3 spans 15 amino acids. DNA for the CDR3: TGTGCCAGCAGCGGCGGGACTAGCGGGGGAAATGAGCAGTTCTTC. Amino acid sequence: CASSGGTSGGNEQFF.

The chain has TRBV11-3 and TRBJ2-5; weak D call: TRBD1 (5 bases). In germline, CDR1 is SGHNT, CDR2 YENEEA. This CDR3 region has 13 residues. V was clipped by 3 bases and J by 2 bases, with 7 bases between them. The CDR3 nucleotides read TGTGCCAGCAGCTTGGGGCAGCAAGAGACCCAGTACTTC. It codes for CASSLGQQETQYF.

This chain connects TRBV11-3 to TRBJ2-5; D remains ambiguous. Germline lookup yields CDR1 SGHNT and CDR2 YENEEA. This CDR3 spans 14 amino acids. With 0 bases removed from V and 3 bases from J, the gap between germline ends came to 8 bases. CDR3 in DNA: TGTGCCAGCAGCTTAGACGGGTTAGAAGAGACCCAGTACTTC. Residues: CASSLDGLEETQYF.

CDR3 protein: CASGGGPKNEQFF. CDR3 nucleotides: TGTGCCAGCGGCGGGGGGCCTAAAAATGAGCAGTTCTTC. The V gene is TRBV11-2, the J gene TRBJ2-1; the match to TRBD2 covers 8 bases. J lost 7 bases, V lost 8 bases, and 7 bases had no gene match. The CDR3 runs to 13 residues. Germline CDR1 SGHAT, CDR2 FQNNGV.

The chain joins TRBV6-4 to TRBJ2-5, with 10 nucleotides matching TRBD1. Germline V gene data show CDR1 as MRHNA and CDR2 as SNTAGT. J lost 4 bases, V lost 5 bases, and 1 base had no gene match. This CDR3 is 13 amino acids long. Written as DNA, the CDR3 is TGTGCCAGCAGTAGGGACAGGGGAGAGACCCAGTACTTC. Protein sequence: CASSRDRGETQYF.

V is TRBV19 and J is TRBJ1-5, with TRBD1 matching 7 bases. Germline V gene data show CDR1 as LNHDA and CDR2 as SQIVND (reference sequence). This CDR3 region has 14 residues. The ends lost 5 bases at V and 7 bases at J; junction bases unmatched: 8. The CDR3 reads CASSQRQGGQPQHF. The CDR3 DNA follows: TGTGCCAGTAGTCAAAGGCAGGGGGGACAGCCCCAGCATTTT. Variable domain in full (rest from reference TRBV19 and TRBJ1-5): DGGITQSPKYLFRKEGQNVTLSCEQNLNHDAMYWYRQDPGQGLRLIYYSQIVNDFQKGDIAEGYSVSREKKESFPLTVTSAQKNPTAFYLCASSQRQGGQPQHFGDGTRLSIL.

The CDR3 region is CASSLYRGRISGANVLTF. The CDR3 DNA reads TGTGCCAGCAGTTTATACAGGGGGCGAATCTCTGGGGCCAACGTCCTGACTTTC. V gene TRBV27 combines with J gene TRBJ2-6, with TRBD1 matching 9 bases. CDR1 is MNHEY and CDR2 is SMNVEV in the germline V gene (reference sequence). The CDR3 has 18 residues. The junction had 4 bases not matched to a gene; V was cut back by 1 base and J by 0 bases.

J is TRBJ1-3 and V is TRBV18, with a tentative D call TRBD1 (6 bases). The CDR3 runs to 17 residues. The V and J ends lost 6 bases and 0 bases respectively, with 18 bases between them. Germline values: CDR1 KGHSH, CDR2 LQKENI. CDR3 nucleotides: TGTGCCAGCTCGAAATCCGGGACACCCATCTCTGGAAACACCATATATTTT. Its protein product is CASSKSGTPISGNTIYF.

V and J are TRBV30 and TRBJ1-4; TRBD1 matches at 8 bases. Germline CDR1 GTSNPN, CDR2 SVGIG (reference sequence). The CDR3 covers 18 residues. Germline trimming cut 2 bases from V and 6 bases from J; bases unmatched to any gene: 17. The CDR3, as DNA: TGTGCCTGGAGTTTACTAGACAGGGGAAAACTCCGGGATGAAAAACTGTTTTTT. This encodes CAWSLLDRGKLRDEKLFF.